The 21 T cell receptor beta chains reported below all come from one sample, sequenced in a study of identical twins. MiXCR, run by TCRdb on the 5' RACE reads, gives a single entry per CDR3 protein. The data contain about 690,000 distinct CDR3 sequences, about 20% of them singletons. The sample was also reused in another study, on T cells expressing NK-cell markers.

Sequencing was carried out using PBMCs. The receptors stem from a woman aged 18-29 years in good health.

The chain has TRBV5-1 and TRBJ1-1; no clear D gene. Germline V gene data show CDR1 as SGHRS and CDR2 as YFSETQ. The CDR3 covers 14 residues. V lost 0 bases, J lost 0 bases, and 6 bases lay in between. CDR3 residues: CASSLAVMNTEAFF. The CDR3 nucleotides read TGCGCCAGCAGCTTGGCCGTAATGAACACTGAAGCTTTCTTT. The full variable domain, with the rest looked up from reference TRBV5-1 and TRBJ1-1, is KAGVTQTPRYLIKTRGQQVTLSCSPISGHRSVSWYQQTPGQGLQFLFEYFSETQRNKGNFPGRFSGRQFSNSRSEMNVSTLELGDSALYLCASSLAVMNTEAFFGQGTRLTVV.

The chain joins TRBV7-8 to TRBJ2-1, with a possible D match to TRBD1 (6 bases). The germline V and J ends were trimmed by 4 bases and 6 bases, with 16 bases remaining between them. Per germline, CDR1 SGHVS and CDR2 FQNEAQ. This CDR3 contains 15 residues. Written as DNA, the CDR3 is TGTGCCAGCAGCTACACCTACAGGGTAGGCAATGAGCAGTTCTTC. Amino acids: CASSYTYRVGNEQFF.

The V and J genes are TRBV12-3 or TRBV12-4 and TRBJ2-7, with TRBD2 matching over 10 bases. This CDR3 is built from 16 residues. Trimming removed 3 bases from V and 0 bases from J; junction bases left unmatched: 5. Here the CDR3 reads CASSFGTSDLSYEQYF. The CDR3 DNA reads TGTGCCAGCAGTTTTGGGACTAGCGATCTCTCCTACGAGCAGTACTTC.

This clonotype was seen repeatedly, ten times or more. This sequence joins TRBV10-1 and TRBJ2-3, with D perhaps assigned TRBD1 or TRBD2 (6 bases each). Looked up from germline, CDR1 is WNHNN and CDR2 is SYGVQD (reference sequence). This CDR3 has 16 amino acids. Trimming took 3 bases from V and 1 from J, leaving 14 bases between them. The CDR3 region is CASSEFGGERTDTQYF. The CDR3 nucleotides are TGCGCCAGCAGTGAATTCGGGGGCGAACGCACAGATACGCAGTATTTT.

The rearrangement joins TRBV12-3 or TRBV12-4 to TRBJ2-2; TRBD1 matches at 7 bases. CDR3 length: 14 residues. Germline trimming cut 8 bases from V and 1 base from J; bases unmatched to any gene: 4. In nucleotides, the CDR3 is TGTGCCAGCCACAGGGGTTTGAACACCGGGGAGCTGTTTTTT. Amino acids: CASHRGLNTGELFF.

This clonotype was detected a few times. The chain uses TRBV7-9 and TRBJ2-7; D call uncertain. The CDR3 is 14 amino acids. CDR1 and CDR2 from the germline V gene are SEHNR and FQNEAQ (reference sequence). V gave up 5 bases and J gave up 1 base, with 12 bases separating them. For the CDR3, the DNA is TGTGCCAGCAGCCCGAGAGTGGGATCCTACGAGCAGTACTTC. Residues: CASSPRVGSYEQYF.

J is TRBJ2-1 and V is TRBV18; perhaps TRBD2 as D (6 bases). Germline CDR1 and CDR2: KGHSH and LQKENI. V lost 5 bases and J 1 base, leaving 15 bases between the germline ends. The CDR3 spans 16 residues. The CDR3 DNA sequence: TGTGCCAGCTCAGCGCCGGGAGTAACATCCTACAATGAGCAGTTCTTC. Its translation: CASSAPGVTSYNEQFF.

This clonotype was recorded many times. The chain recombines TRBV20-1 with TRBJ1-5; D is possibly TRBD1 (6 bases). Per the germline V gene, CDR1 is DFQATT and CDR2 is SNEGSKA (reference sequence). The V end was cut by 0 bases, the J end by 4 bases, with 13 bases between. This CDR3 is 15 amino acids long. This CDR3 is CSAREGAATNQPQHF. The CDR3 coding sequence is TGCAGTGCTAGAGAGGGGGCTGCGACGAATCAGCCCCAGCATTTT.

In its sample, this clonotype was seen many times. The chain uses TRBV12-3 or TRBV12-4 and TRBJ2-4, with 9 bases fitting TRBD2. The CDR3 sequence is 16 residues long. V lost 6 bases, J lost 5 bases, and 11 bases stayed unmatched. The CDR3 sequence: CASSMRGGREENIQYF. CDR3 in DNA: TGTGCCAGCAGCATGCGGGGGGGCCGGGAGGAAAACATTCAGTACTTC.

The sample holds many counts of this clonotype. The rearrangement joins TRBV29-1 to TRBJ2-5; D remains ambiguous. Germline V gene lookup returns CDR1 SQVTM and CDR2 ANQGSEA. This CDR3 comprises 10 residues. The V gene lost 6 bases and the J gene lost 9 bases, with 11 bases spanning the gap. This chain's CDR3 is CSVRKVSQYF. The CDR3 coding sequence is TGCAGCGTCCGGAAGGTTTCCCAGTACTTC.

This clonotype was recorded many times. The V and J genes are TRBV15 and TRBJ2-7; 8 nucleotides agree with TRBD2. This CDR3 is built from 13 residues. J lost 5 bases, V lost 5 bases, and 5 bases had no gene match. Germline assignment: CDR1 LNHNV and CDR2 YYDKDF (reference sequence). CDR3 sequence: CATSPGTRNEQYF. CDR3 nucleotide sequence: TGTGCCACCAGCCCCGGGACTAGAAACGAGCAGTACTTC.

This clonotype occurred a few times. This rearrangement joins TRBV5-4 to TRBJ1-1; 7 positions agree with TRBD1. Trimming at V came to 4 bases and at J to 7 bases, leaving 4 bases not matched to a gene. The germline V gene encodes CDR1 SGHNT and CDR2 YYREEE (reference sequence). The CDR3 contains 12 residues. The CDR3 loop reads CASSQGTVEAFF. CDR3 nucleotides: TGTGCCAGCAGCCAAGGGACAGTTGAAGCTTTCTTT.

V is TRBV7-2 and J is TRBJ2-5, with a tentative D call TRBD1 (5 bases). The better agreement between TRBJ2-3 and the DNA end casts doubt on the J call. CDR1 is SGHTA and CDR2 is FQGNSA in the germline V gene. There are 12 residues in the CDR3. CDR3: CASSLDRGTQYF. CDR3 nucleotide sequence: TGTGCCAGCAGCCTTGACAGAGGTACGCAGTATTTT.

This clonotype was seen only a few times. The V and J genes are TRBV10-3 and TRBJ2-7; 12 bases match TRBD2. The V gene's germline CDR1 is ENHRY and CDR2 SYGVKD. There are 14 residues in the CDR3. V was pared by 6 bases and J by 3 bases, with 3 bases of the junction left unmatched. The CDR3 nucleotides are TGTGCCATCAGCCGACTAGCGGGGGACTACGAGCAGTACTTC. It codes for CAISRLAGDYEQYF.

The table lists this clonotype with a few counts. The J gene is TRBJ2-7, the V gene TRBV20-1; 8 positions match TRBD1. This CDR3 has 12 amino acids. V lost 3 bases to trimming and J lost 6 bases; unmatched junction nucleotides: 4. In germline, CDR1 is DFQATT, CDR2 SNEGSKA (reference sequence). CDR3 sequence: CSASQGASEQYF. The CDR3, as DNA: TGCAGTGCTAGCCAGGGGGCTTCCGAGCAGTACTTC.

The chain links TRBV7-8 to TRBJ2-7, with D perhaps TRBD2 (5 bases). Germline V gene sequence: CDR1 SGHVS, CDR2 FQNEAQ. V was trimmed by 5 bases and J by 3 bases, leaving 17 bases between them. CDR3 length: 15 amino acids. Here the CDR3 DNA reads TGTGCCAGCAGCCCCCGAGGTAGCGAGGACTACGAGCAGTACTTC. This encodes CASSPRGSEDYEQYF. The variable domain in full, completed from reference TRBV7-8 and TRBJ2-7, reads GAGVSQSPRYKVAKRGQDVALRCDPISGHVSLFWYQQALGQGPEFLTYFQNEAQLDKSGLPSDRFFAERPEGSVSTLKIQRTQQEDSAVYLCASSPRGSEDYEQYFGPGTRLTVT.

The chain uses TRBV7-8 and TRBJ2-1; D is undetermined. V lost 1 base and J 5 bases, leaving 6 bases between the germline ends. The CDR3 covers 13 residues. Germline V lookup: CDR1 SGHVS, CDR2 FQNEAQ. CDR3 nucleotides: TGTGCCAGCAGCTTAGTACCACACAATGAGCAGTTCTTC. This sequence encodes CASSLVPHNEQFF.

V and J are TRBV10-3 and TRBJ2-7, with D possibly TRBD1 on 6 matching bases. The CDR3 sequence is 14 residues long. V dropped 5 bases and J dropped 4 bases, with 15 bases sitting between them. CDR1 and CDR2 (germline): ENHRY, SYGVKD. This chain's CDR3 is CAISIGQSAYEQYF. CDR3 bases: TGTGCCATCAGTATCGGACAGTCCGCTTACGAGCAGTACTTC.

The chain uses TRBV6-2 or TRBV6-3 and TRBJ1-1; no definite D call. V was clipped by 7 bases and J by 1 base, with 7 bases between them. Germline V gene data show CDR1 as MNHEY and CDR2 as SVGEGT. CDR3 length: 12 amino acids. The DNA of the CDR3 is TGTGCCAGCAAAAGCGGGAACACTGAAGCTTTCTTT. It encodes CASKSGNTEAFF.

The gene calls are TRBV11-2 and TRBJ1-4; D call uncertain. This CDR3 region has 15 residues. Germline-derived CDR1 and CDR2 are SGHAT and FQNNGV. The V end was cut by 4 bases, the J end by 14 bases, with 23 bases between. The CDR3 here is CASSSSSSGLRVLFF. CDR3 DNA sequence: TGTGCCAGCAGCTCGTCATCCTCAGGTCTACGGGTTCTGTTTTTT.

This clonotype appeared a few times. The chain combines TRBV7-2 with TRBJ1-3; D gene ambiguous. The germline V and J ends were trimmed by 2 bases and 9 bases, with 5 bases remaining between them. The CDR3 is 11 amino acids. Germline CDR1 reads SGHTA; CDR2 reads FQGNSA. This CDR3 is CASSLYGTIYF. CDR3 coding DNA: TGTGCCAGCAGCTTATATGGCACCATATATTTT.